These 19 T cell receptor beta chains were sequenced from one sample in a study of a mutant IDH1 vaccine in newly diagnosed glioma. Clones were read by immunoSEQ multiplex PCR, and TCRdb kept only the in-frame ones, dropping some. The sample has 40,000 to 55,000 clones; over 65% are singletons. No antigen has been assigned to these receptors. Time point given: week 35, safety follow-up. The study gave 300 ug of mutant IDH1 20-mer peptide per vaccine dose, with topical imiquimod. Sequenced here: PBMCs, sampled from a glioma patient whose treatment included an IDH1 peptide vaccine. The receptors stem from a man aged 40-50 years with glioma.

The chain links TRBV10-2 to TRBJ2-5, with D maybe TRBD2 (7 bases). Judging by the DNA end, TRBJ2-7 fits better; the J call may be wrong. CDR3 length: 15 amino acids. Germline V lookup: CDR1 WSHSY, CDR2 SAAADI. The CDR3: CATRTGGGNNYEQYF. The CDR3 nucleotides are TGCGCCACCAGAACGGGGGGCGGCAATAACTACGAGCAGTACTTC.

This chain joins TRBV4-1 and TRBJ1-5; no definite D call. This CDR3 is 13 amino acids long. The V gene's germline CDR1 is MGHRA and CDR2 YSYEKL. The ends were cut back, 3 bases at V and 8 bases at J, with 11 bases in the middle. The DNA for the CDR3 is TGCGCCAGCAGCCATGAAGGGAGAGAGCCCCAGCATTTT. Protein sequence: CASSHEGREPQHF.

The CDR3 loop is CASSLENYGYTF. The DNA for the CDR3 is TGTGCCAGCAGCTTAGAGAACTATGGCTACACCTTC. The chain employs TRBV7-9 and TRBJ1-2; unclear D gene. Germline loops: CDR1 SEHNR, CDR2 FQNEAQ (reference sequence). This CDR3 region has 12 residues. V lost 1 base and J 2 bases, leaving 2 bases between the germline ends. Combining the CDR3 with reference TRBV7-9 and TRBJ1-2 gives the whole variable domain DTGVSQNPRHKITKRGQNVTFRCDPISEHNRLYWYRQTLGQGPEFLTYFQNEAQLEKSRLLSDRFSAERPKGSFSTLEIQRTEQGDSAMYLCASSLENYGYTFGSGTRLTVV.

V and J are TRBV18 and TRBJ1-2; D uncertain. The CDR3 has 14 amino acids. The V gene lost 0 bases and the J gene lost 3 bases, with 8 bases spanning the gap. Germline CDR1 and CDR2: KGHSH and LQKENI. Here the CDR3 DNA reads TGTGCCAGCTCACCACCGGGCCGCTACTATGGCTACACCTTC. As protein: CASSPPGRYYGYTF.

The rearrangement uses TRBV11-3 and TRBJ1-1; D is unresolved. V dropped 3 bases and J dropped 5 bases, with 13 bases sitting between them. Germline CDR1 SGHNT, CDR2 YENEEA. CDR3 length equals 14 residues. The CDR3 here is CASSLRGGNTEAFF. The CDR3 DNA reads TGTGCCAGCAGCTTGCGGGGAGGGAATACTGAAGCTTTCTTT.

The chain uses TRBV27 and TRBJ2-1; D gene ambiguous. V was shortened by 4 bases and J by 7 bases, with 11 bases between the two germline ends. This CDR3 spans 13 amino acids. Per germline, CDR1 MNHEY and CDR2 SMNVEV (reference sequence). CDR3 DNA sequence: TGTGCCAGCAGTTCCGTAGGGTTTAATGAGCAGTTCTTC. Protein: CASSSVGFNEQFF.

The chain has TRBV5-5 and TRBJ1-1; D call uncertain. The CDR3 sequence is 14 residues long. CDR1 and CDR2 from the germline V gene are SGHKS and YYEKEE (reference sequence). V was trimmed by 0 bases and J by 0 bases, leaving 6 bases between them. CDR3 region: CASSLEGMNTEAFF. CDR3 in DNA: TGTGCCAGCAGCTTGGAGGGAATGAACACTGAAGCTTTCTTT.

The V and J genes are TRBV5-4 and TRBJ2-3; D might be TRBD2 (7 bases). V dropped 0 bases and J dropped 10 bases, with 12 bases sitting between them. CDR1 and CDR2 (germline): SGHNT, YYREEE (reference sequence). This CDR3 has 13 amino acids. The CDR3 bases are TGTGCCAGCAGCTTGGAGGGGGGGACGGCGCAGTATTTT. Its protein product is CASSLEGGTAQYF. Using reference TRBV5-4 and TRBJ2-3 for the parts outside the CDR3, the full variable domain is ETGVTQSPTHLIKTRGQQVTLRCSSQSGHNTVSWYQQALGQGPQFIFQYYREEENGRGNFPPRFSGLQFPNYSSELNVNALELDDSALYLCASSLEGGTAQYFGPGTRLTVL.

J is TRBJ1-2 and V is TRBV11-3; possibly TRBD1 for D (5 bases). Germline V gene data show CDR1 as SGHNT and CDR2 as YENEEA. This CDR3 is built from 14 residues. Trimming removed 3 bases at V and 2 bases at J, with 10 bases between. The CDR3 region has the DNA TGTGCCAGCAGCTTTTTGGGACCAAACTATGGCTACACCTTC. Its translation: CASSFLGPNYGYTF.

The chain is built from TRBV25-1 and TRBJ2-4; D not resolved. The CDR3 has 15 residues. Germline V gene lookup returns CDR1 MGHDK and CDR2 SYGVNS. V was clipped by 1 base and J by 1 base, with 8 bases between them. CDR3 amino acids: CASSESLGAKNIQYF. For the CDR3, the DNA is TGTGCCAGCAGTGAATCCCTTGGGGCCAAAAACATTCAGTACTTC.

V is TRBV28 and J is TRBJ2-7; a weak D match, TRBD2 (6 bases). The V end was cut by 2 bases, the J end by 3 bases, with 17 bases between. The CDR3 loop spans 16 amino acids. From germline, CDR1 is MDHEN and CDR2 SYDVKM. CDR3 loop: CASSLAKPGTYYEQYF. CDR3 DNA: TGTGCCAGCAGTTTAGCCAAACCCGGGACTTACTACGAGCAGTACTTC.

There are a few counts of this clone. This chain uses TRBV2 with TRBJ2-3; maybe TRBD2 (5 bases). Germline values: CDR1 SNHLY, CDR2 FYNNEI. The germline V and J ends were trimmed by 6 bases and 2 bases, with 15 bases remaining between them. This CDR3 contains 15 residues. CDR3 region: CASRALDGVTDTQYF. In DNA, the CDR3 is TGTGCCAGCAGAGCACTAGATGGGGTCACAGATACGCAGTATTTT.

The J gene is TRBJ2-5, the V gene TRBV7-6; D is uncertain. In germline, CDR1 is SGHVS, CDR2 FNYEAQ. V was shortened by 5 bases and J by 1 base, with 17 bases between the two germline ends. This CDR3 spans 16 amino acids. The CDR3 here is CASSQAHTAIQETQYF. The CDR3 nucleotides read TGTGCCAGCAGCCAAGCCCACACAGCCATCCAAGAGACCCAGTACTTC.

This clone was seen a single time. CDR3 sequence: CASSVGSLNTEAFF. The CDR3 DNA is TGTGCCAGCAGCGTAGGCTCTCTGAACACTGAAGCTTTCTTT. V usage is TRBV9 and J usage is TRBJ1-1; D remains ambiguous. CDR1 and CDR2 (germline): SGDLS, YYNGEE. This CDR3 is built from 14 residues. The V end was cut by 0 bases, the J end by 0 bases, with 6 bases between.

The rearrangement uses TRBV14 and TRBJ1-4; the D gene is possibly TRBD1 (5 bases). Germline lookup yields CDR1 SGHDN and CDR2 FVKESK. The CDR3 length is 17 residues. V was cut by 4 bases and J by 5 bases, with 20 bases left in between. The CDR3 reads CASSRFPHDSRNEKLFF. The DNA of the CDR3 is TGTGCCAGCAGCCGGTTCCCCCATGACAGCAGAAATGAAAAACTGTTTTTT.

The chain recombines TRBV5-1 with TRBJ2-3, with TRBD2 matching 12 bases. Germline V gene sequence: CDR1 SGHRS, CDR2 YFSETQ. The CDR3 has 16 residues. J lost 2 bases, V lost 5 bases, and 6 bases had no gene match. The CDR3 DNA follows: TGCGCCAGCAGTGCCAGGACTAGCGGGGTCACAGATACGCAGTATTTT. Translation gives CASSARTSGVTDTQYF. The full variable domain, completed using reference TRBV5-1 and TRBJ2-3, is KAGVTQTPRYLIKTRGQQVTLSCSPISGHRSVSWYQQTPGQGLQFLFEYFSETQRNKGNFPGRFSGRQFSNSRSEMNVSTLELGDSALYLCASSARTSGVTDTQYFGPGTRLTVL.

The chain carries TRBV5-8 and TRBJ1-1, with D possibly matching TRBD1 (6 bases). The CDR3 covers 15 residues. The germline V gene encodes CDR1 SGHTS and CDR2 YDEGEE. V dropped 4 bases and J dropped 0 bases, with 13 bases sitting between them. The CDR3 protein is CASSGGQLLNTEAFF. The CDR3 coding sequence is TGTGCCAGCAGCGGAGGACAGCTTTTGAACACTGAAGCTTTCTTT.

The chain uses TRBV28 and TRBJ1-2; 10 nucleotides line up with TRBD1. The CDR3 is 14 residues long. The germline V gene has CDR1 MDHEN and CDR2 SYDVKM. V lost 10 bases to trimming and J lost 7 bases; unmatched junction nucleotides: 12. In DNA, the CDR3 is TGTGCCACGCTATACGACAGGGGGCGATTTGGCTACACCTTC. Its protein product is CATLYDRGRFGYTF.

The chain joins TRBV7-8 to TRBJ2-5, with D uncertain. Trimming removed 4 bases at V and 5 bases at J, with 8 bases between. Germline CDR1 SGHVS, CDR2 FQNEAQ. The CDR3 consists of 12 residues. DNA for the CDR3: TGTGCCAGCAGCTCTTCGAGGGAGACCCAGTACTTC. Translation gives CASSSSRETQYF.